This TCR beta chain was identified during a study of siplizumab effects on memory and regulatory T cells. Trimming cost V 2 bases and J 6 bases; bases outside gene matches: 10. Germline CDR1 and CDR2: KGHSH and LQKENI. The CDR3 spans 15 residues. As concerns this clone: The antigen is undetermined.

Study-wide points: Versus over 25% in controls, the mappable alloreactive CD4+ clones averaged roughly 68% Treg-derived with siplizumab. Memory cells seemed less diverse than naive T cells, which also seemed major contributors to the alloresponse.

Assay: immunoSEQ multiplex PCR; the TCRdb copy retains only in-frame clones and omits some. Of around 87,000 clones detected, approximately 90% appear once; the ten largest clones hold around 16%. Material for sequencing was CD4+ T cells sorted from blood. This clonotype was sampled from a human donor in good health. V gene TRBV18 combines with J gene TRBJ2-7, with TRBD1 identical over 7 bases. The CDR3 loop reads CASSPVGTDGFEQYF. CDR3 sequence (DNA): TGTGCCAGCTCACCAGTCGGGACAGATGGTTTCGAGCAGTACTTC.